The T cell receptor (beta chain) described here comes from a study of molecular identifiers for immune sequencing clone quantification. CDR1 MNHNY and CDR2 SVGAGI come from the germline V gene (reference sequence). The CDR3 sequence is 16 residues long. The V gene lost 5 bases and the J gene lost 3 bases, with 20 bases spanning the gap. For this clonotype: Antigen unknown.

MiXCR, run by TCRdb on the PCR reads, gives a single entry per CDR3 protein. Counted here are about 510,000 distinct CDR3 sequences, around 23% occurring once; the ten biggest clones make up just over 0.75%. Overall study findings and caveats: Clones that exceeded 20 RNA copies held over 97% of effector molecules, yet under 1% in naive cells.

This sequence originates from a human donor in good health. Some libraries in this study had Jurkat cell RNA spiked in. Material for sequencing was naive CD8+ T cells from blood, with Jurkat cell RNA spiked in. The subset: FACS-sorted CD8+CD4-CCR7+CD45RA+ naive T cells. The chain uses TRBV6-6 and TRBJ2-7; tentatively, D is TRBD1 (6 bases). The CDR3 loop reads CASSPPPGTPYYEQYF. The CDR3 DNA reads TGTGCCAGCAGTCCCCCCCCCGGGACACCTTACTACGAGCAGTACTTC.